These 9 T cell receptor beta chains share one sample of origin, sequenced in a study of CD8 T cells in ankylosing spondylitis. TCRdb reprocessed the 5' RACE reads via MiXCR and lists one record per CDR3 protein. The profile shows approximately 540,000 distinct CDR3 sequences, roughly 12% of them singletons. What these receptors recognize is not known. Whole-study findings and limits: Seemingly distinctive of ankylosing spondylitis blood was a TCR beta motif formed by eight highly homologous variants.

The sample consisted of blood, either unsorted or a sorted T cell fraction (not recorded which). The receptor source for this set is a male donor with ankylosing spondylitis.

This clonotype was seen many times. The chain combines TRBV29-1 with TRBJ2-1; 13 nucleotides agree with TRBD2. This CDR3 has 14 residues. CDR1 is SQVTM and CDR2 is ANQGSEA in the germline V gene. The trim removed 3 bases at V and 6 bases at J, leaving 2 bases unmatched. CDR3 sequence: CSVEGLAGFNEQFF. In DNA form, the CDR3 reads TGCAGCGTTGAGGGACTAGCGGGATTCAATGAGCAGTTCTTC.

In its sample, this clonotype was seen a few times. The chain recombines TRBV27 with TRBJ2-3; D not resolved. Looked up from germline, CDR1 is MNHEY and CDR2 is SMNVEV (reference sequence). V was cut by 4 bases and J by 0 bases, with 14 bases left in between. This CDR3 has 16 amino acids. The CDR3 spells CASSYTPRSSTDTQYF. CDR3 nucleotide sequence: TGTGCCAGCAGTTATACGCCTAGATCTAGCACAGATACGCAGTATTTT.

The chain uses TRBV20-1 and TRBJ2-2; 10 bases match TRBD2. Trimming took 3 bases from V and 4 from J; bases not matched to a gene: 2. The CDR3 contains 14 residues. Germline CDR1 DFQATT, CDR2 SNEGSKA (reference sequence). The CDR3 is CSARASGSTGELFF. Here the CDR3 DNA reads TGCAGTGCTAGGGCTAGCGGGAGCACCGGGGAGCTGTTTTTT.

The CDR3 nucleotides read TGTGCCAGCAGCGCAATCGGGGCCATGAACACTGAAGCTTTCTTT. Protein: CASSAIGAMNTEAFF. The chain joins TRBV7-9 to TRBJ1-1; TRBD1 is a possible D gene (5 bases). From germline, CDR1 is SEHNR and CDR2 FQNEAQ (reference sequence). The V end was cut by 5 bases, the J end by 0 bases, with 13 bases between. The CDR3 sequence is 15 residues long. Complete variable domain (other parts from reference TRBV7-9 and TRBJ1-1): DTGVSQNPRHKITKRGQNVTFRCDPISEHNRLYWYRQTLGQGPEFLTYFQNEAQLEKSRLLSDRFSAERPKGSFSTLEIQRTEQGDSAMYLCASSAIGAMNTEAFFGQGTRLTVV.

There are a few counts of this clonotype. The V gene is TRBV4-2, the J gene TRBJ2-7; 7 bases map to TRBD2. After removal of 0 bases from V and 2 bases from J, the junction contained 13 bases not matched to a gene. Germline V gives CDR1 LGHNA, CDR2 YNFKEQ. There are 18 residues in the CDR3. In DNA form, the CDR3 reads TGTGCCAGCAGCCAAGAATGGGGAAGTGAGAGCGGGGCCTACGAGCAGTACTTC. The encoded protein is CASSQEWGSESGAYEQYF.

This clonotype was observed a few times. The J gene is TRBJ1-1, the V gene TRBV5-5; a possible D gene is TRBD1 (5 bases). Trimming cost V 4 bases and J 0 bases, with 13 bases left between them. Germline V gene sequence: CDR1 SGHKS, CDR2 YYEKEE (reference sequence). The length of the CDR3 is 15 residues. CDR3 bases: TGTGCCAGCAGCGGGGCCAGCGGGATGAACACTGAAGCTTTCTTT. Its translation: CASSGASGMNTEAFF.

This chain joins TRBV24-1 and TRBJ1-3; no firm D call. Germline lookup yields CDR1 KGHDR and CDR2 SFDVKD. The CDR3 is 13 residues long. V was clipped by 9 bases and J by 0 bases, with 8 bases between them. The CDR3 coding sequence is TGTGCCACCCGGCACTACTCTGGAAACACCATATATTTT. Its protein product is CATRHYSGNTIYF.

The chain links TRBV12-3 or TRBV12-4 to TRBJ1-4; no clear D. Trimming cost V 5 bases and J 7 bases, with 17 bases left between them. The CDR3 is 15 amino acids. CDR3 nucleotides: TGTGCCAGCAGTCTCCAGAATCCCGGGATTGAAAAACTGTTTTTT. Translation gives CASSLQNPGIEKLFF.

This clonotype turned up a few times. The rearrangement joins TRBV12-3 or TRBV12-4 to TRBJ1-1; 8 bases match TRBD1. V shed 6 bases, J shed 4 bases, and the junction held 10 bases outside the gene matches. This CDR3 is 15 amino acids long. The CDR3 loop is CASRLNQGQGTEAFF. In DNA form, the CDR3 reads TGTGCCAGCAGACTCAACCAAGGACAGGGCACTGAAGCTTTCTTT.